The clone carrying this T cell receptor (beta chain) showed up just once. The data belong to a study of cytomegalovirus exposure and HLA in healthy donors. The CDR3 is 18 amino acids. Trimming took 2 bases from V and 4 from J; bases not matched to a gene: 11. Germline V lookup: CDR1 KGHSH, CDR2 LQKENI. PCR amplification relied on 60 Vbeta primers (plus 13 Jbeta primers). Sequencing was performed with immunoSEQ multiplex PCR; in TCRdb, only in-frame clones are kept and a portion is missing. The sample has 150,000 to 180,000 clones; about 85% are singletons. The receptor was derived from a woman under 30 in good health and CMV-seronegative. This sequence joins TRBV18 and TRBJ2-1; TRBD2 aligns across 10 bases. Sample: PBMCs. The CDR3 DNA sequence: TGTGCCAGCTCACCAACGTATTACTCACTAGCGGGATACAATGAGCAGTTCTTC. Translating it yields CASSPTYYSLAGYNEQFF. Supplemented by reference TRBV18 and TRBJ2-1, the full variable domain reads NAGVMQNPRHLVRRRGQEARLRCSPMKGHSHVYWYRQLPEEGLKFMVYLQKENIIDESGMPKERFSAEFPKEGPSILRIQQVVRGDSAAYFCASSPTYYSLAGYNEQFFGPGTRLTVL.